Listed below are T cell receptor beta chains from one sample, sequenced in a study of CD8 T cells in ankylosing spondylitis. TCRdb re-called the 5' RACE reads through MiXCR, storing one row per CDR3 protein. Of more than 300,000 distinct CDR3 sequences listed, 9.5% to 13% are singletons. The source material was blood, either unsorted or a sorted T cell fraction (not recorded which). The receptors come from a female donor with ankylosing spondylitis or in good health (not recorded which). CDR3s include the opening cysteine and the closing phenylalanine or tryptophan. D genes are given only for firm matches. The listing skips clone size in some rows; elsewhere it reads once, few, many or a size class.

>TRBV4-1|few|TRBJ1-2|.
CASSQPGTANYGYTF
TGCGCCAGCAGCCAGCCCGGGACGGCAAACTATGGCTACACCTTC
>TRBV20-1|many|TRBJ2-3|.
CSAHTPRGKTSDTQYF
TGCAGTGCCCACACCCCCAGGGGTAAAACGTCAGATACGCAGTATTTT
>TRBV7-2|.|TRBJ2-1|.
CASGLAGTSPFF
TGTGCCAGCGGGCTCGCCGGGACCTCTCCGTTCTTC
>TRBV20-1|many|TRBJ2-5|.
CSARALRQETQYF
TGCAGTGCCCGGGCGTTGAGGCAAGAGACCCAGTACTTC
>TRBV5-5|few|TRBJ2-2|.
CASSPGHQTTGELFF
TGTGCCAGCAGCCCAGGACACCAGACTACCGGGGAGCTGTTTTTT
>TRBV7-2|many|TRBJ2-3|TRBD2
CASSRLAGLEDTQYF
TGTGCCAGCAGTCGACTAGCGGGGTTGGAAGATACGCAGTATTTT
>TRBV24-1|.|TRBJ2-5|.
CATSDFRKGEETQYF
TGTGCCACCAGTGATTTCCGAAAGGGGGAAGAGACCCAGTACTTC
>TRBV28|many|TRBJ2-5|TRBD2
CASSLTGLAGLRLKTQYF
TGTGCCAGCAGTTTGACCGGACTAGCGGGGCTTAGGTTAAAGACCCAGTACTTC
>TRBV12-3/TRBV12-4|many|TRBJ2-1|.
CASSFIHGGGFSNEQFF
TGTGCCAGCAGTTTCATTCATGGAGGGGGCTTTTCGAATGAGCAGTTCTTC
>TRBV20-1|.|TRBJ1-5|TRBD1
CSALGLTGDNQPQHF
TGCAGTGCCTTGGGACTAACAGGGGACAATCAGCCCCAGCATTTT
>TRBV6-5|few|TRBJ2-7|TRBD1
CASSYSAGGAINEQYF
TGTGCCAGCAGTTACTCCGCAGGGGGCGCGATCAACGAGCAGTACTTC
>TRBV5-1|many|TRBJ2-1|.
CASSMITLSDNEQFF
TGCGCCAGCAGCATGATCACCTTGAGCGACAATGAGCAGTTCTTC
>TRBV20-1|many|TRBJ1-4|.
CSAPAVDVGEKLFF
TGCAGTGCCCCGGCAGTGGATGTTGGCGAAAAACTGTTTTTT
>TRBV5-5|few|TRBJ2-7|.
CASSAAGLSYEQYF
TGTGCCAGCAGCGCGGCGGGGCTCTCCTACGAGCAGTACTTC
>TRBV6-5|many|TRBJ2-5|.
CATTLETQYF
TGTGCTACCACCTTAGAGACCCAGTACTTC
>TRBV7-2|.|TRBJ2-5|TRBD1
CASKRDRGRTETQYF
TGTGCCAGCAAACGGGACAGGGGGCGCACCGAGACCCAGTACTTC
>TRBV12-3/TRBV12-4|many|TRBJ2-3|TRBD2
CASRRDYSDTQYF
TGTGCCAGCAGGAGGGACTATTCAGATACGCAGTATTTT
>TRBV20-1|many|TRBJ1-2|.
CSAPNRGETNYGYTF
TGCAGTGCTCCGAACCGGGGGGAAACTAACTATGGCTACACCTTC
>TRBV7-2|.|TRBJ2-7|.
CASSSYGIGPSGREQSF
TGTGCCAGCAGCTCTTACGGGATAGGCCCCTCGGGTCGGGAGCAGTCCTTC
>TRBV20-1|.|TRBJ2-7|TRBD2
CSAYGAGRSYEQYF
TGCAGTGCTTACGGAGCGGGAAGGTCCTACGAGCAGTACTTC
>TRBV6-5|few|TRBJ2-1|TRBD2
CASSLNTSGSSYNEQFF
TGTGCCAGCAGTTTAAATACTAGCGGAAGCTCCTACAATGAGCAGTTCTTC
>TRBV12-3/TRBV12-4|many|TRBJ2-5|TRBD1
CASSPRPGQVQETQYF
TGTGCCAGCAGTCCCAGACCTGGACAGGTCCAAGAGACCCAGTACTTC
>TRBV28|few|TRBJ1-5|TRBD1
CASSRTGARNQPQHF
TGTGCCAGCAGCCGAACAGGGGCGCGGAATCAGCCCCAGCATTTT
>TRBV20-1|many|TRBJ2-7|.
CSARSMLAVSSYEQYF
TGCAGTGCTAGATCGATGTTAGCGGTTAGCTCCTACGAGCAGTACTTC
>TRBV5-6|many|TRBJ2-2|.
CASSLGGPLFTGELFF
TGTGCCAGCAGCTTGGGGGGACCCCTCTTTACCGGGGAGCTGTTTTTT
>TRBV7-8|few|TRBJ2-3|TRBD2
CASSLMTSGDTDTQYF
TGTGCCAGCAGCTTAATGACCAGCGGGGACACAGATACGCAGTATTTT
>TRBV12-3/TRBV12-4|many|TRBJ1-2|TRBD1
CASTIDRVGGYTF
TGTGCCAGCACCATAGACAGGGTGGGTGGCTACACCTTC
>TRBV5-5|.|TRBJ1-4|.
CASSLVPSTNEKLFF
TGTGCCAGCAGCTTGGTGCCTTCAACTAATGAAAAACTGTTTTTT
>TRBV10-3|many|TRBJ2-3|.
CAIRVGINTDTQYF
TGTGCCATCAGGGTCGGGATAAACACAGATACGCAGTATTTT
>TRBV7-2|few|TRBJ2-7|TRBD1
CASSSETGIYEQYF
TGTGCCAGCAGCTCGGAGACAGGGATATACGAGCAGTACTTC
>TRBV2|.|TRBJ2-5|.
CATNSGTQETQYF
TGTGCCACCAACTCCGGGACCCAAGAGACCCAGTACTTC
>TRBV4-2|.|TRBJ2-1|.
CASSQDSARNEQFF
TGTGCCAGCAGCCAAGATTCGGCCCGCAATGAGCAGTTCTTC
>TRBV5-1|few|TRBJ2-7|.
CASSRGGPYYEQYF
TGCGCCAGCAGCCGGGGTGGGCCCTACTACGAGCAGTACTTC
>TRBV5-1|many|TRBJ2-1|TRBD2
CASSPRGGVNEQFF
TGCGCCAGCAGCCCGCGGGGGGGGGTAAATGAGCAGTTCTTC
>TRBV5-1|many|TRBJ2-2|.
CASSLVRGTNTGELFF
TGCGCCAGCAGCTTGGTAAGGGGTACGAACACCGGGGAGCTGTTTTTT
>TRBV7-8|.|TRBJ2-1|TRBD1
CASRSAGTVNNEQFF
TGTGCCAGCAGATCTGCCGGGACAGTAAACAATGAGCAGTTCTTC
>TRBV5-1|many|TRBJ2-5|TRBD2
CASSPRTSGPGETQYF
TGCGCCAGCAGCCCTAGGACTAGCGGGCCTGGGGAGACCCAGTACTTC
>TRBV11-2|.|TRBJ2-1|.
CASSTGTISYNEQFF
TGTGCCAGCAGCACCGGGACAATCTCCTACAATGAGCAGTTCTTC
>TRBV5-1|many|TRBJ2-3|.
CASRFDWGTDTQYF
TGCGCCAGCAGGTTCGACTGGGGCACAGATACGCAGTATTTT
>TRBV12-3/TRBV12-4|many|TRBJ2-3|TRBD1
CASSSQGNWDTQYF
TGTGCCAGCAGTTCACAGGGGAATTGGGATACGCAGTATTTT
>TRBV12-3/TRBV12-4|many|TRBJ2-3|.
CASRRGYTDTQYF
TGTGCCAGCAGGAGGGGGTACACAGATACGCAGTATTTT
>TRBV15|few|TRBJ2-5|.
CATSRLVTGQETQYF
TGTGCCACCAGCAGATTGGTAACAGGGCAAGAGACCCAGTACTTC
>TRBV15|many|TRBJ1-1|.
CATRGATRWRTEAFF
TGTGCCACCCGGGGAGCAACCCGGTGGCGCACTGAAGCTTTCTTT
>TRBV20-1|many|TRBJ2-2|TRBD1
CSASPGQGVTGELFF
TGCAGTGCTTCACCGGGACAGGGTGTAACCGGGGAGCTGTTTTTT
>TRBV7-6|.|TRBJ2-5|.
CASSLGNQETQYF
TGTGCCAGCAGCTTAGGGAACCAAGAGACCCAGTACTTC
>TRBV5-5|.|TRBJ2-7|.
CASSLAYSLLEQYF
TGTGCCAGCAGCTTGGCCTATAGCCTTCTCGAGCAGTACTTC
>TRBV12-3/TRBV12-4|many|TRBJ2-3|TRBD2
CASSILAGAITDTQYF
TGTGCCAGCAGCATTCTGGCGGGAGCCATCACAGATACGCAGTATTTT
>TRBV20-1|many|TRBJ2-5|TRBD2
CSARDWLAVQETQYF
TGCAGTGCTAGAGATTGGCTAGCGGTCCAAGAGACCCAGTACTTC
>TRBV5-1|few|TRBJ2-3|TRBD2
CASSLMAGGTDTQYF
TGCGCCAGCAGCTTAATGGCGGGGGGCACAGATACGCAGTATTTT
>TRBV20-1|many|TRBJ1-6|.
CSASVTGVWALHF
TGCAGTGCTAGTGTAACAGGCGTTTGGGCCCTCCACTTT
>TRBV5-1|many|TRBJ2-7|TRBD2
CASSSLPSGTNYEQYF
TGCGCCAGCAGCTCCTTACCTAGCGGGACCAACTACGAGCAGTACTTC
>TRBV19|many|TRBJ2-1|TRBD2
CASSSGRGVNEQFF
TGTGCCAGTAGTAGCGGGAGAGGGGTCAATGAGCAGTTCTTC
>TRBV20-1|many|TRBJ1-2|.
CSARDWGNGYTF
TGCAGTGCTAGAGATTGGGGTAATGGCTACACCTTC
>TRBV12-3/TRBV12-4|few|TRBJ1-1|.
CASSGSLNTEAFF
TGTGCCAGCAGCGGCAGCCTGAACACTGAAGCTTTCTTT